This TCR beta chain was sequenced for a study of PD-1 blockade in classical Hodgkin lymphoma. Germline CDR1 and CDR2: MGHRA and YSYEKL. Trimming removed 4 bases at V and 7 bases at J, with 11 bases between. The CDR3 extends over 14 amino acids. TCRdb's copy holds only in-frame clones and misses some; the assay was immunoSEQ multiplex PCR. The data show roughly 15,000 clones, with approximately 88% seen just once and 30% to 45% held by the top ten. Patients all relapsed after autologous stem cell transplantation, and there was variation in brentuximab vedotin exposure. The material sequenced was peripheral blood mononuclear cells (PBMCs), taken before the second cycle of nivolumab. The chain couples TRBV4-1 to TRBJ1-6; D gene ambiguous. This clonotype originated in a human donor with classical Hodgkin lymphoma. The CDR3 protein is CASSRGLINSPLHF. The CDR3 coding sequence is TGCGCCAGCAGCCGCGGACTGATAAATTCACCCCTCCACTTT.